This T cell receptor beta chain was identified during a study of response to subunit inactivated influenza vaccine. The germline gives CDR1 GTSNPN, CDR2 SVGIG (reference sequence). CDR3 length: 14 residues. The J segment lost 11 bases and the V segment lost 0 bases, leaving 6 bases of the junction unmatched. General study findings and limits: Every seasonal influenza vaccination brings in few new T cells, the authors suggested.

This clonotype was detected only a few times. Its antigen is currently unknown. TCRdb reanalysed the RT-PCR reads using MiXCR and keeps one entry per CDR3 protein. The sample includes around 520,000 distinct CDR3 sequences, roughly 12% of them seen just once. Sequenced here: PBMCs from blood, sampled on the day of vaccination. The J gene is TRBJ2-1, the V gene TRBV30; 11 bases fit TRBD2. The sequence was collected from a man over 45 who received an inactivated influenza vaccine. This CDR3 reads CAWSVGSGRGQQFF. The CDR3 nucleotides are TGTGCCTGGAGTGTGGGTAGCGGGAGGGGTCAGCAGTTCTTC.